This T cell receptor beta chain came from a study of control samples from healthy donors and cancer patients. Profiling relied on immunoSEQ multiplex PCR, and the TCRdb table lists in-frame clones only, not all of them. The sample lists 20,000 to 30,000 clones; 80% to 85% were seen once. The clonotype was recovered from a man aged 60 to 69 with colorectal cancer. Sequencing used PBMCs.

The DNA of the CDR3 is TGTGCCAGCAGCTTAGTATGGGCCCGCTACGAGCAGTACGTC. Protein: CASSLVWARYEQYV. This sequence joins TRBV3-1 (or the pseudogene TRBV3-2) and TRBJ2-7; the D is unclear. Trimming stripped 5 bases from V and 3 bases from J, with 14 bases between. CDR1 is LGHDT, CDR2 YNNKEL, per germline (reference sequence). This CDR3 has 14 residues.